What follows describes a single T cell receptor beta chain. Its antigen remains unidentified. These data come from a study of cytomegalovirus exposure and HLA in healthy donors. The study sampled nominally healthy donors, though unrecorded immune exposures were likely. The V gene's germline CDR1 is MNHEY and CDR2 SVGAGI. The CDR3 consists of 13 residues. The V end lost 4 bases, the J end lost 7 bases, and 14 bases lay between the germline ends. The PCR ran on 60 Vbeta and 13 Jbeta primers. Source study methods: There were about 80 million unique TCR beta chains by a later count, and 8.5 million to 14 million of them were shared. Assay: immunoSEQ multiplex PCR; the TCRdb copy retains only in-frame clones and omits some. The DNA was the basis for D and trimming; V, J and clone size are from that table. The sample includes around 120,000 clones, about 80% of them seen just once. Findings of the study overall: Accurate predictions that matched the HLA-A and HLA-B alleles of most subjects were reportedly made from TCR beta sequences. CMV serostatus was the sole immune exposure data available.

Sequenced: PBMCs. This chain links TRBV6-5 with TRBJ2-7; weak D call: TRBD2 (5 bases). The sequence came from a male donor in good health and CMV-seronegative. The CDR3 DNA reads TGTGCCAGCAGTTCCCCGGGCCCGGGAGAGCAGTACTTC. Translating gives CASSSPGPGEQYF.